The T cell receptor beta chain described here comes from a study of post-analysis software for immune sequencing data (dated by TCRdb to about 2015). Regarding the research as a whole: Disease courses on record covered relapsing-remitting, secondary progressive and progressive-relapsing multiple sclerosis, though some patients had no subtype annotation. A subset of samples was prepared in parallel using single-end sample barcoding, then pooled and co-amplified after Illumina adapter ligation. The multiple sclerosis patient repertoires were compared with more than 10 previously published healthy control repertoires from donors aged about 6 to 26 years.

Remarks on this clonotype: Its specific antigen is unknown. Per-base qualities were not stored, and no clone one base away is much larger.

The germline V gene yields SGHRS for CDR1 and YFSETQ for CDR2. From its cysteine to its phenylalanine, the CDR3 spans 16 amino acids. The read is trimmed to its CDR3 DNA, 48 bases read in frame from base 1. V is cut by 4 bases and J by 7 bases, and the space between the germline ends is 21 bases. Broad study findings and their caveats: Normalized Chao1 diversity was significantly lower in multiple sclerosis patients than controls, suggesting substantial peripheral T-cell clonal expansion. Strong co-clustering of samples prepared in the same batch was shown by direct clustering with F measure, prompting a batch-effect correction. Patients showed significantly higher frequencies than controls for a handful of TRBV segments, among them TRBV5-6, TRBV5-1 and TRBV20-1. The multiple sclerosis patient group was slightly younger than the control group.

Libraries were built with PCR. Reads for this sample came from an Illumina HiSeq 2500. To reduce PCR and sequencing biases, unique molecular identifiers were incorporated into the TCR beta cDNA libraries. Approximately 500,000 cDNA molecules were obtained per 1 to 10 million input T cells, so each molecule approximated one T cell. The same protocol used for the earlier healthy control dataset was applied to prepare and sequence the patient libraries. Within a given batch, samples were prepared together, multiplexed and sequenced on the same HiSeq lane. In the original analysis: MIGEC was used to process the raw barcoded reads, and molecular identifier groups with only a single read were discarded before consensus assembly and CDR3 extraction. VDJtools was used for post-analysis of the clonotype tables, with diversity normalized by down-sampling every dataset to the smallest sample size. Repertoire overlap clustering matched CDR3 amino acid but not nucleotide sequences to correct batch-related cross-sample contamination. TCRdb passed the public sequencing reads through fastp at Q25 and MiXCR, retaining productive beta sequences. Rows are unified per CDR3 protein, each entry keeping the most common DNA and genes. The V and J calls shown here were made by TCRdb, not taken from the authors' results. This sample comprises roughly 800,000 distinct CDR3 sequences, 53% of them detected only once. Approximately 4.5% of the sample belongs to the ten largest clones.

To demonstrate the VDJtools post-analysis software, TCR beta repertoires were profiled from the peripheral blood of 10 to 15 young patients with multiple sclerosis. The multiple sclerosis patients were children and adolescents ranging in age from roughly 6 to 15 years. This receptor was identified in a girl under 18 with multiple sclerosis. Sequenced material: blood. The chain is assembled from TRBV5-1 and TRBJ2-1, and the D gene may be TRBD2, 6 bases matching. The DNA is as follows: TGCGCCAGCAGCCCGGACGGATCGGGAGTACCGAATGAGCAGTTCTTC. Its protein product is CASSPDGSGVPNEQFF. When the CDR3 is completed using the reference TRBV5-1 and TRBJ2-1 genes on either side, the full variable domain is KAGVTQTPRYLIKTRGQQVTLSCSPISGHRSVSWYQQTPGQGLQFLFEYFSETQRNKGNFPGRFSGRQFSNSRSEMNVSTLELGDSALYLCASSPDGSGVPNEQFFGPGTRLTVL.